This TCR beta chain was recorded in a study of shared clonotypes between healthy human individuals. Study in general: Each donor contributed plates that comprised three CD4 naive, three CD4 memory, two CD8 naive and one CD8 memory.

Repertoires were generated with immunoSEQ multiplex PCR, while TCRdb's copy carries only in-frame clones and drops some. Of nearly 1,000,000 clones in the sample, around three quarters were seen once. The TCR was taken from a man aged 18 to 30 in good health. The sequencing sample was made of memory CD4+ T cells sorted from blood. Subset: CD45RA-negative fraction.

The CDR3 protein is CASSSGKILSEQYF. The CDR3, as DNA: TGTGCCAGCAGCTCGGGAAAAATTCTATCCGAGCAGTACTTC. The V call is TRBV7-8, the J call TRBJ2-7; TRBD2 might be the D (5 bases). CDR1 SGHVS and CDR2 FQNEAQ come from the germline V gene. Trimming removed 4 bases at V and 6 bases at J, with 16 bases between. The CDR3 length is 14 residues. The entire variable domain, with the rest obtained from reference TRBV7-8 and TRBJ2-7, is as follows: GAGVSQSPRYKVAKRGQDVALRCDPISGHVSLFWYQQALGQGPEFLTYFQNEAQLDKSGLPSDRFFAERPEGSVSTLKIQRTQQEDSAVYLCASSSGKILSEQYFGPGTRLTVT.